What follows are 9 T cell receptor beta chains derived from one specimen sequenced in a study of regulatory T cells in long-lasting Graves disease. In building TCR beta libraries, iRepertoire HTBI primers were used together with Arm-PCR of CDR3 regions. TCRdb re-called the multiplex PCR reads with MiXCR, one entry per CDR3 protein. Here the sample spans approximately 560,000 distinct CDR3 sequences, about 16% being singletons. The time point denotes: newly diagnosed GD, antithyroid drugs for less than 3 months. PBMCs provided the RNA from which the TCR library was made. The same sample was also used in a study of T cells in Graves' hyperthyroidism and ophthalmopathy.

The sequenced sample was peripheral blood mononuclear cells (PBMCs), obtained at new diagnosis, from a patient treated with antithyroid drugs. The receptors were gathered from a young man with Graves disease.

This clonotype was seen repeatedly, ten times or more. This sequence joins TRBV27 and TRBJ2-6, with 10 bases identical to TRBD1. Germline loops: CDR1 MNHEY, CDR2 SMNVEV (reference sequence). V shed 1 base, J shed 0 bases, and the junction held 6 bases outside the gene matches. The CDR3 contains 19 residues. The CDR3 sequence is CASSLFGTGAISGANVLTF. The CDR3 DNA follows: TGTGCCAGCAGTTTATTTGGGACAGGGGCAATCTCTGGGGCCAACGTCCTGACTTTC.

This clonotype was observed a handful of times. The rearrangement links TRBV19 to TRBJ2-7, with D perhaps assigned TRBD1 or TRBD2 (5 bases each). This CDR3 region has 14 residues. Trimming stripped 6 bases from V and 6 bases from J, with 18 bases between. The germline V gene encodes CDR1 LNHDA and CDR2 SQIVND (reference sequence). CDR3 amino acids: CASRPGDRGGEQYF. For the CDR3, the DNA is TGTGCCAGTAGGCCCGGGGACCGGGGTGGCGAGCAGTACTTC. Variable domain in full (rest from reference TRBV19 and TRBJ2-7): DGGITQSPKYLFRKEGQNVTLSCEQNLNHDAMYWYRQDPGQGLRLIYYSQIVNDFQKGDIAEGYSVSREKKESFPLTVTSAQKNPTAFYLCASRPGDRGGEQYFGPGTRLTVT.

The gene calls are TRBV27 and TRBJ2-6, with D hard to call. The CDR3 length is 15 residues. The germline V gene has CDR1 MNHEY and CDR2 SMNVEV (reference sequence). Trimming pared 3 bases from V and 0 bases from J, leaving 6 bases between. For the CDR3, the DNA is TGTGCCAGCAGTTTCGTCCGCTCTGGGGCCAACGTCCTGACTTTC. This gives the protein CASSFVRSGANVLTF.

This clonotype turned up a few times. This rearrangement joins TRBV19 to TRBJ1-5; possibly TRBD1 for D (6 bases). Looked up from germline, CDR1 is LNHDA and CDR2 is SQIVND (reference sequence). The CDR3 is 17 residues long. V was clipped by 5 bases and J by 3 bases, with 20 bases between them. The CDR3 DNA reads as TGTGCCAGTAGTGGGTACATTCGACAGGTAAACAATCAGCCCCAGCATTTT. It specifies CASSGYIRQVNNQPQHF.

This chain links TRBV18 with TRBJ1-5; D is possibly TRBD1 (5 bases). Per the germline V gene, CDR1 is KGHSH and CDR2 is LQKENI. The CDR3 contains 16 residues. Trimming stripped 0 bases from V and 5 bases from J, with 14 bases between. The CDR3 reads CASSPPPGDGYQPQHF. DNA for the CDR3: TGTGCCAGCTCACCACCACCGGGGGATGGATATCAGCCCCAGCATTTT. The full variable domain, completed using reference TRBV18 and TRBJ1-5, is NAGVMQNPRHLVRRRGQEARLRCSPMKGHSHVYWYRQLPEEGLKFMVYLQKENIIDESGMPKERFSAEFPKEGPSILRIQQVVRGDSAAYFCASSPPPGDGYQPQHFGDGTRLSIL.

This clonotype was detected ten times or more. V gene TRBV30 combines with J gene TRBJ2-5; 12 nucleotides line up with TRBD1. Germline loops: CDR1 GTSNPN, CDR2 SVGIG (reference sequence). CDR3 length: 16 amino acids. With V trimmed by 3 bases and J by 5 bases, 10 bases remained unmatched. This CDR3 is CAWSLKGQGAWETQYF. The CDR3 DNA follows: TGTGCCTGGAGCCTAAAGGGACAGGGGGCATGGGAGACCCAGTACTTC.

The V and J genes are TRBV20-1 and TRBJ2-7, with 10 bases fitting TRBD1. The length of the CDR3 is 14 residues. The germline CDR1 and CDR2 sequences are DFQATT and SNEGSKA (reference sequence). After removal of 0 bases from V and 4 bases from J, the junction contained 3 bases not matched to a gene. The CDR3 spells CSARERQGAYEQYF. Here the CDR3 DNA reads TGCAGTGCTAGAGAGAGACAGGGGGCATACGAGCAGTACTTC.

This clonotype was observed at least ten times. This chain connects TRBV9 to TRBJ1-1, with D possibly TRBD1 on 5 matching bases. The CDR3 sequence is 14 residues long. Trimming shortened V by 5 bases and J by 1 base, and 12 bases separated the two germline ends. Germline lookup yields CDR1 SGDLS and CDR2 YYNGEE. The CDR3 coding sequence is TGTGCCAGCAGTCGGGGCGGGGGGAACACTGAAGCTTTCTTT. It is translated as CASSRGGGNTEAFF. The variable domain in full, completed from reference TRBV9 and TRBJ1-1, reads DSGVTQTPKHLITATGQRVTLRCSPRSGDLSVYWYQQSLDQGLQFLIQYYNGEERAKGNILERFSAQQFPDLHSELNLSSLELGDSALYFCASSRGGGNTEAFFGQGTRLTVV.

Only a few counts were recorded for this clonotype. This chain links TRBV5-4 with TRBJ2-5; 8 nucleotides agree with TRBD2. The V and J ends lost 2 bases and 5 bases, in that order; junction bases with no gene match: 8. Germline V gene sequence: CDR1 SGHNT, CDR2 YYREEE (reference sequence). The CDR3 length is 15 residues. CDR3: CASSLEAGGRETQYF. In DNA form, the CDR3 reads TGTGCCAGCAGCTTAGAGGCGGGAGGCCGTGAGACCCAGTACTTC.